A selection of T cell receptor beta chains follows, all from one sample in a study of T cell repertoires in cytomegalovirus infection. No antigen has been assigned to these receptors. TCRdb reprocessed the reads with MiXCR, giving one entry per CDR3 protein. This sample carries about 78,000 distinct CDR3 sequences, roughly 40% of them seen once, and the ten largest clones take approximately 93%. The sequencing used CD8+ T cells from cultured PBMCs, collected from culture after CMV antigen stimulation. The receptors stem from a human donor in good health (CMV status not recorded). Some clones in this sample may be carry-over from other donors' samples. CDR3s include the opening cysteine and the closing phenylalanine or tryptophan.

v_call	cdr3_length	j_call	cdr3_aa
TRBV19	14	TRBJ2-3	CASSPGQVVDTQYF
TRBV6-2/TRBV6-3	15	TRBJ2-7	CASSYYGAETYEQYF
TRBV7-8	12	TRBJ1-1	CASSFPGREAFF
TRBV7-2	15	TRBJ1-2	CASSLDGGAGYGYTF
TRBV7-9	15	TRBJ2-3	CASTRGQESTDTQYF
TRBV7-4	15	TRBJ2-5	CASSSTRGSAETQYF
TRBV24-1	14	TRBJ2-4	CATSASGTGNIQYF
TRBV7-6	16	TRBJ2-7	CASSLNLAGESAEQYF
TRBV6-5	18	TRBJ2-1	CASSYSSGSGGLDNEQFF
TRBV28	13	TRBJ2-3	CASLRGGADTQYF
TRBV10-3	15	TRBJ1-6	CAISESGQGNSPLHF
TRBV28	12	TRBJ2-7	CAVGPRGVEQYF
TRBV5-6	12	TRBJ2-5	CASTTHVGTQYF
TRBV9	15	TRBJ2-1	CASSAHRDIYNEQFF
TRBV27	13	TRBJ2-1	CASGGGGYNEQFF
TRBV10-3	14	TRBJ2-3	CAINGLAGEDTQYF
TRBV4-1	15	TRBJ2-5	CASSHVWGGRETQYF
TRBV7-2	15	TRBJ2-5	CASSLITQGKETQYF
TRBV7-3	19	TRBJ2-3	CASSLIPYDPLLRTDTQYF
TRBV7-2	16	TRBJ2-5	CASSLVGGLAEETQYF